These T cell receptor beta chains were read from a single sample in a study of T cell clones after liver transplantation. Sequencing used immunoSEQ multiplex PCR; TCRdb keeps in-frame clones, though not all of them. The repertoire holds about 15,000 clones, with 80% to 95% as singletons. This material consisted of CD8+ T cells from blood, taken before liver transplant. Source of these receptors: a human donor who received a liver transplant. CDR3s include the opening cysteine and the closing phenylalanine or tryptophan. D genes are given only for firm matches.

v_gene	j_gene	d_gene	CDR3nt	CDR3aa
TRBV4-1	TRBJ1-1	.	TGCGCCAGCAGCCAGGCTCCCCAGGGTAGCACTGAAGCTTTCTTT	CASSQAPQGSTEAFF
TRBV23-1	TRBJ1-4	.	TGCGCCAGCAGTCTCCTGTTCGCCGGGGCGGGAGAGGAAAAACTGTTTTTT	CASSLLFAGAGEEKLFF
TRBV5-1	TRBJ2-1	.	TGCGCCAGCAGCTTGGAGGGCGCCTCCTACAATGAGCAGTTCTTC	CASSLEGASYNEQFF
TRBV18	TRBJ2-7	TRBD1	TGTGCCAGCTCACAAGGACAGGGGGACTCCTACGAGCAGTACTTC	CASSQGQGDSYEQYF
TRBV2	TRBJ2-3	.	TGTGCCAGCAGGGGGGACAACACAGATACGCAGTATTTT	CASRGDNTDTQYF
TRBV5-4	TRBJ1-2	TRBD1	TGTGCCAGCAGCTGGGGGACAGGGTATGGCTACACCTTC	CASSWGTGYGYTF
TRBV27	TRBJ2-7	.	TGTGCCAGCAGTCCTCGGGCAGGGGAGAATACCTACGAGCAGTACTTC	CASSPRAGENTYEQYF
TRBV28	TRBJ2-5	.	TGTGCCAGCAGTTTAACAGGGAGGCAAGAGACCCAGTACTTC	CASSLTGRQETQYF
TRBV4-2	TRBJ2-3	.	TGTGCCAGCAGCCAAGAAGGGGGGGGCGGGGCAGATACGCAGTATTTT	CASSQEGGGGADTQYF
TRBV19	TRBJ2-1	.	TGTGCCAGTAGTATGCGGGTCTGGGGGGACAATGAGCAGTTCTTC	CASSMRVWGDNEQFF
TRBV19	TRBJ2-1	TRBD2	TGTGCCAGTAGTACCGCTTGGGCGGGAGTGTACAATGAGCAGTTCTTC	CASSTAWAGVYNEQFF
TRBV9	TRBJ2-5	.	TGTGCCAGCAGCGAGAGCCGGGACCGTCAAGAGACCCAGTACTTC	CASSESRDRQETQYF
TRBV27	TRBJ2-3	.	TGTGCCAGCAGTTTACAAACCCAACTAGGCACAGATACGCAGTATTTT	CASSLQTQLGTDTQYF
TRBV7-9	TRBJ1-4	.	TGTGCCAGCAGCTTCTCAGCGTCGGCTGAAAAACTGTTTTTT	CASSFSASAEKLFF
TRBV7-6	TRBJ2-7	.	TGTGCCAGCAGCGTCGGTAACGCCCTATACTACGAGCAGTACTTC	CASSVGNALYYEQYF
TRBV27	TRBJ2-1	.	TGTGCCAGCAGTTTATTGAAAGGGCTATACAATGAGCAGTTCTTC	CASSLLKGLYNEQFF